This TCR beta chain emerged from a study of OX40 agonist ivuxolimab in advanced cancers. At the level of the study: Dose-escalation patients suffered from hepatocellular carcinoma, melanoma, renal cell or head and neck cancer. Partial responses, seen in three patients, involved one hepatocellular carcinoma and two cutaneous melanomas.

Samples were taken at baseline and on day 1 of cycles 4 and 7. Per germline, CDR1 KGHSH and CDR2 LQKENI. CDR3 size: 15 residues. The ends lost 6 bases at V and 4 bases at J; junction bases unmatched: 7. Method: immunoSEQ multiplex PCR; TCRdb's copy keeps in-frame clones and lacks some. The data contain 20,000 to 30,000 clones, around three quarters of them singletons. V and J are TRBV18 and TRBJ2-5; 11 bases fit TRBD2. The source is an adult with an advanced solid tumor such as melanoma, head and neck, liver or kidney cancer. Sequencing was performed on CD4+ or CD8+ T cells sorted from blood, taken in a trial of the OX40 agonist ivuxolimab. CDR3 sequence reads: CASSTALAGVETQYF. CDR3 coding DNA: TGTGCCAGCTCGACAGCACTAGCGGGGGTAGAGACCCAGTACTTC. Full variable domain (missing parts from reference TRBV18 and TRBJ2-5): NAGVMQNPRHLVRRRGQEARLRCSPMKGHSHVYWYRQLPEEGLKFMVYLQKENIIDESGMPKERFSAEFPKEGPSILRIQQVVRGDSAAYFCASSTALAGVETQYFGPGTRLLVL.